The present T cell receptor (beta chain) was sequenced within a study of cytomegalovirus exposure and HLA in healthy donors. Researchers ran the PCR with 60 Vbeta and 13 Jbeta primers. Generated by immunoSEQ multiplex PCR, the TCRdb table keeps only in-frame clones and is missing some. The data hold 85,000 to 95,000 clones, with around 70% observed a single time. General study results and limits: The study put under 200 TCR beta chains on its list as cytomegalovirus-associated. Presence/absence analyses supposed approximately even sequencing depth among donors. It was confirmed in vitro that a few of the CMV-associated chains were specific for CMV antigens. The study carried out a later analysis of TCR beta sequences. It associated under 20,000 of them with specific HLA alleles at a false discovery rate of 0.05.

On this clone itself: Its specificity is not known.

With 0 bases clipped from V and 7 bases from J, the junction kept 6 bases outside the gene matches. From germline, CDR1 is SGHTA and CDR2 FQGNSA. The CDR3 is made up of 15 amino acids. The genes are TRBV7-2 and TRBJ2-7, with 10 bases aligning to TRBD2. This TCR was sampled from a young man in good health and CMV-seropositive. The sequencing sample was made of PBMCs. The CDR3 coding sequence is TGTGCCAGCAGCTTAGCGCCTAGCGGGAGCTGGGAGCAGTACTTC. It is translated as CASSLAPSGSWEQYF.